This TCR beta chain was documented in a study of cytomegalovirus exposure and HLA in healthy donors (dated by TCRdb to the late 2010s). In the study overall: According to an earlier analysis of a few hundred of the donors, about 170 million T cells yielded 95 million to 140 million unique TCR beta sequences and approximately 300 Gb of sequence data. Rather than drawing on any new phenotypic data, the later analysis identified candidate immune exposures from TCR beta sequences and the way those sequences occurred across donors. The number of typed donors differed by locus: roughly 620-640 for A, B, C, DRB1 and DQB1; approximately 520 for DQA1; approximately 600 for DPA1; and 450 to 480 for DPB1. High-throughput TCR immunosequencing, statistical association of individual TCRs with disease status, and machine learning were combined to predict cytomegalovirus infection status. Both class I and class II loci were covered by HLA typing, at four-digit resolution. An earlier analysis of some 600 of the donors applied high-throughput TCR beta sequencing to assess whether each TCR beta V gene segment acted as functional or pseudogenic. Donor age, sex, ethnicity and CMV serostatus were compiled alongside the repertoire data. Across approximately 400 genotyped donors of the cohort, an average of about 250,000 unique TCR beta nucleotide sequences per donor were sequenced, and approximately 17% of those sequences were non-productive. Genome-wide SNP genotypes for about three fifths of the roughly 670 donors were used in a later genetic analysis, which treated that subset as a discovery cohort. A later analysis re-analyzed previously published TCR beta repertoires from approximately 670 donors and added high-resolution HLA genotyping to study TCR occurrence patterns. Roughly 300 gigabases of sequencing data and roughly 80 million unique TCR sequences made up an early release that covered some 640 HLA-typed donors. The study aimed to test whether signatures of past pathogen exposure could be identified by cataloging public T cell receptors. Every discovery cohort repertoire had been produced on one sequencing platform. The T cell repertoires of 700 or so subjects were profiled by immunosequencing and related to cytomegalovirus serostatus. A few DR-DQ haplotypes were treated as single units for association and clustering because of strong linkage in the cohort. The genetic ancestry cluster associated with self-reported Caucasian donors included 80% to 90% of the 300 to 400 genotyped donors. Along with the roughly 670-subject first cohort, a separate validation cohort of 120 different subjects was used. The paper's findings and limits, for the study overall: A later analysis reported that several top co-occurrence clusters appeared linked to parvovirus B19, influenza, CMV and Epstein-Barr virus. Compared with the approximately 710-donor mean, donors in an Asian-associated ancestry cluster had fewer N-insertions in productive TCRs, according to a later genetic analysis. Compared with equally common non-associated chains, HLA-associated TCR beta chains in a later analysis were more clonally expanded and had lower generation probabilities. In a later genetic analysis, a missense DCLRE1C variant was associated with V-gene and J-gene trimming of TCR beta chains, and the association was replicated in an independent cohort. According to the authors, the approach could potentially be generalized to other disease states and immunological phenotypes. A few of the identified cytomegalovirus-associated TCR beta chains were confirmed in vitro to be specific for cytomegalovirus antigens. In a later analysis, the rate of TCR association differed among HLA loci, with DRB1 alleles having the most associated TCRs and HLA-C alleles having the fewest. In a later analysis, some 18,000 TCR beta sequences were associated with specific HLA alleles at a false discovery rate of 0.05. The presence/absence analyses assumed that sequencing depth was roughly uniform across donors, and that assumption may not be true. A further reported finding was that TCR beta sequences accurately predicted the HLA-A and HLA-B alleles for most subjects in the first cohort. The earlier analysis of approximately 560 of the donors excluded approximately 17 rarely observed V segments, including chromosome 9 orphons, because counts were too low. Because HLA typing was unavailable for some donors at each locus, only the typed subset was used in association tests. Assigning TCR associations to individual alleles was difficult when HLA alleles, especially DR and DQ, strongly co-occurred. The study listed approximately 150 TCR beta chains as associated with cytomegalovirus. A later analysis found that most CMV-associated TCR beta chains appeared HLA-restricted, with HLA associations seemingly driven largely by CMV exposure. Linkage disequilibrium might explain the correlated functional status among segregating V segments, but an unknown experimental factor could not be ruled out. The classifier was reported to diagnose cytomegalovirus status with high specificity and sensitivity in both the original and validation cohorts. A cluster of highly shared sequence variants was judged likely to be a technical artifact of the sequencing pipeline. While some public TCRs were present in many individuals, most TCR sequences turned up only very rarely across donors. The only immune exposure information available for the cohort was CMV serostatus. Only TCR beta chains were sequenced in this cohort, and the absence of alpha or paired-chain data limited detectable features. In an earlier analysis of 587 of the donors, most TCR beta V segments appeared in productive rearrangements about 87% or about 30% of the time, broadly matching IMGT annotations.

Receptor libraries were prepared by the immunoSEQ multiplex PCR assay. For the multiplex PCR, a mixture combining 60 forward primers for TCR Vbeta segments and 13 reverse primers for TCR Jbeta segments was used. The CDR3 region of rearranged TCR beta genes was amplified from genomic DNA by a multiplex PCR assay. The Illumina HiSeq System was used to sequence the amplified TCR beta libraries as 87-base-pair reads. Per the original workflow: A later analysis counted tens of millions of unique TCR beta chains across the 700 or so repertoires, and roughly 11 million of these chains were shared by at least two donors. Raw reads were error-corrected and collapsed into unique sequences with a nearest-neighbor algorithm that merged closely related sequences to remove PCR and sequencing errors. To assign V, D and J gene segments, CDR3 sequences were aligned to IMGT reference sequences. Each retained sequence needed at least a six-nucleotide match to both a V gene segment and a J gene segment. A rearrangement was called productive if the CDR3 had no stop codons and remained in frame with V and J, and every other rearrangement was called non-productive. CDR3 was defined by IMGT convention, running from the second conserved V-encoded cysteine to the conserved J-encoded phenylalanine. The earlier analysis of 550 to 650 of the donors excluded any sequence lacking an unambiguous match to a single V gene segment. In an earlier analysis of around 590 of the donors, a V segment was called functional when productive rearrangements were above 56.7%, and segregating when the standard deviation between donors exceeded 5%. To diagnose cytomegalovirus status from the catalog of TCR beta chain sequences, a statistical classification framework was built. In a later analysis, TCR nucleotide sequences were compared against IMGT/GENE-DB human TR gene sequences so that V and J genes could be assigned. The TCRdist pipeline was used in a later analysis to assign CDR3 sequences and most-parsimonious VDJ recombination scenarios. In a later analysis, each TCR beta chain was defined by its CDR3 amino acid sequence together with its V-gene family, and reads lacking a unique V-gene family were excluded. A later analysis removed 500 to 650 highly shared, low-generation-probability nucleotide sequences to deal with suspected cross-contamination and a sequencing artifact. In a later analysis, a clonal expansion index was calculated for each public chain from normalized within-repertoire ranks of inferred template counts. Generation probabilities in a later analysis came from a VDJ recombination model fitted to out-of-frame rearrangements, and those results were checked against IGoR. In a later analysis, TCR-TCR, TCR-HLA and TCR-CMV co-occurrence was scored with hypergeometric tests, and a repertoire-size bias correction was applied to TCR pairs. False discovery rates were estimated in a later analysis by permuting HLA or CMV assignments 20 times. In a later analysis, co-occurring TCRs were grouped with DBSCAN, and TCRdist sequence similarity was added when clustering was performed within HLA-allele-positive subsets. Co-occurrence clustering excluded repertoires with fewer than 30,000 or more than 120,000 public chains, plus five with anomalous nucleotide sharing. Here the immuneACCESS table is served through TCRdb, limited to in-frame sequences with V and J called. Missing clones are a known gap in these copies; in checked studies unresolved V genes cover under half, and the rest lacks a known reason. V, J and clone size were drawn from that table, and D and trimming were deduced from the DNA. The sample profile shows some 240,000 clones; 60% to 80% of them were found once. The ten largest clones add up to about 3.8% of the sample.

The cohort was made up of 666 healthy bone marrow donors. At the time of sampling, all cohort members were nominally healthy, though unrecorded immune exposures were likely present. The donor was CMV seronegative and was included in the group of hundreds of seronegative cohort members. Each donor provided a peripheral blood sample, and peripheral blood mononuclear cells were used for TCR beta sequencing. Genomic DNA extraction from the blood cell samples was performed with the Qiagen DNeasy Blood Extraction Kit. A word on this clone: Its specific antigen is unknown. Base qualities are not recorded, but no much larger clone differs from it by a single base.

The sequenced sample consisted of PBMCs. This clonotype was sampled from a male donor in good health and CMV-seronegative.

The CDR3 sequence is CASSPPGLAGAINEQFF. The DNA sequence is as follows: TGTGCCAGCTCACCCCCGGGACTAGCGGGAGCCATTAATGAGCAGTTCTTC. In this chain, TRBV18 is recombined with TRBJ2-1, with 14 central nucleotides matching TRBD2. Unmatched junction bases come to 8, with V trimmed by 3 bases and J by 7 bases. The germline V gene provides CDR1 KGHSH and CDR2 LQKENI. The CDR3 starts with the cysteine, ends with the phenylalanine, and has 17 residues. The entry retains the CDR3 DNA only, 51 bases that are in frame from base 1. Here the CDR3 is joined to the reference TRBV18 and TRBJ2-1 genes, and the full variable domain is: NAGVMQNPRHLVRRRGQEARLRCSPMKGHSHVYWYRQLPEEGLKFMVYLQKENIIDESGMPKERFSAEFPKEGPSILRIQQVVRGDSAAYFCASSPPGLAGAINEQFFGPGTRLTVL.